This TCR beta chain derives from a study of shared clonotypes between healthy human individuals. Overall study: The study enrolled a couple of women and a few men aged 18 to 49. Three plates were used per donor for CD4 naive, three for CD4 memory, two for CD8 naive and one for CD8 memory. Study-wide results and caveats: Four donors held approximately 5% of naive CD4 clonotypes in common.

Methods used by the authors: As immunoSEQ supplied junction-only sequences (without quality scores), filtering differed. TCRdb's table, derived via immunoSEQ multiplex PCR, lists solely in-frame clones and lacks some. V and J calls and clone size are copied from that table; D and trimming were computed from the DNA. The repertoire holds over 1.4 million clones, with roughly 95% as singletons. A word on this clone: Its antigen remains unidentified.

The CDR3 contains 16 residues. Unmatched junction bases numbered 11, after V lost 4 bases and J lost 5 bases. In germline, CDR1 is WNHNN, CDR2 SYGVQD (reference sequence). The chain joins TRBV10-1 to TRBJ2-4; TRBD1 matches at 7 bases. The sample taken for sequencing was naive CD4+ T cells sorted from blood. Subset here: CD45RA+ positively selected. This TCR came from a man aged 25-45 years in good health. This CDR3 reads CASSAGTVRGENIQYF. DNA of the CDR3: TGCGCCAGCAGTGCCGGGACAGTCCGAGGGGAAAACATTCAGTACTTC.